This record concerns one T cell receptor beta chain sequence. The data were obtained in a study of blood T cell repertoires in COVID-19. Turning to the study itself: From T cells, B-cell-depleted T cells, or PBMCs came the material, which was cDNA or gDNA.

In the study's own analysis: Cell counts per sample came from amplifying reference gene primers. Sequencing was performed with immunoSEQ multiplex PCR; in TCRdb, only in-frame clones are kept and a portion is missing. Clone size and V and J calls were adopted from that table, with D and trimming inferred from the DNA. The sample contains about 140,000 clones, 80% to 90% of which appear only once. Individuals aged about 18 to 89 years were recruited from roughly 23 US areas. Allocation to cohorts depended on clinical history reported by the participants. Input material: PBMCs or T cells enriched from blood (not recorded which). This TCR was sampled from a man aged 60 to 69 who had recovered from COVID-19.

The CDR3 region has the DNA TGTGCCAGCAGTTACACGCCAGTTGGGAACACTGAAGCTTTCTTT. It specifies CASSYTPVGNTEAFF. The rearrangement uses TRBV6-5 and TRBJ1-1; D call uncertain. The CDR3 loop spans 15 amino acids. Deletions cut 2 bases from V and 1 base from J, with 11 bases between. CDR1 is MNHEY, CDR2 SVGAGI, per germline.